These T cell receptor beta chains were read from a single sample in a study of T cell responses to AZD1222 COVID-19 vaccine. TCRdb's copy holds only in-frame clones and misses some; the assay was immunoSEQ multiplex PCR. Seen here are approximately 120,000 clones, roughly 84% observed once, and the top ten hold about 26%. Specimen: peripheral blood, collected 28 days after the second AZD1222 dose. These receptors all stem from an adult who received the AZD1222 COVID-19 vaccine. Each CDR3 is given with its conserved first and last residue. Each record gives: V gene, D gene, J gene, CDR3 protein. D genes are given only for firm matches.

>TRBV24-1|TRBD1|TRBJ1-1
CATERTGGSTEAFF
>TRBV4-2|NA|TRBJ1-2
CASSQEFNYGYTF
>TRBV27|NA|TRBJ2-2
CASSLYDPNTGELFF
>TRBV5-5|NA|TRBJ1-1
CASSLALQGGTEAFF
>TRBV9|NA|TRBJ2-1
CASSVDYYNEQFF
>TRBV7-9|NA|TRBJ2-1
CASSLGRGGAGNNEQFF
>TRBV27|TRBD1|TRBJ1-1
CASRQTGGNLLEAFF
>TRBV15|NA|TRBJ1-3
CATGTGDSGNTIYF
>TRBV14|NA|TRBJ2-7
CASSLEGTLSYEQYF
>TRBV6-2/TRBV6-3|TRBD1|TRBJ2-2
CASSYPDRAGPGELFF
>TRBV27|NA|TRBJ1-5
CASSLWGGGQPQHF
>TRBV27|NA|TRBJ1-4
CASSVRTYSRGEKLFF
>TRBV10-3|NA|TRBJ1-2
CAIMRGTTDGYTF
>TRBV24-1|NA|TRBJ2-5
CATSDLEPWRGQETQYF